The table lists the clone carrying this T cell receptor (beta chain) with many counts. Its antigen is as yet unknown. This sample stems from a study of T cell repertoires in cytomegalovirus infection. Study-wide points: Within the response measured ex vivo, HLA-C-restricted CMV-specific TCR beta clonotypes were dominant.

CDR1 and CDR2 from the germline V gene are SGHVS and FNYEAQ. V was trimmed by 1 base and J by 8 bases, leaving 11 bases between them. This CDR3 comprises 13 residues. One entry per CDR3 protein, called by TCRdb with MiXCR from the reads. The table shows a few hundred thousand distinct CDR3 sequences, with about 39% occurring only once. V is TRBV7-6 and J is TRBJ1-1, with D perhaps TRBD1 (6 bases). This TCR was sampled from a human donor in good health (CMV status not recorded). Some clones in this sample may be carry-over from other donors' samples. The sample consisted of cultured PBMCs, taken from culture after CMV antigen stimulation. The CDR3 sequence: CASSLVAGAEAFF. The CDR3 region has the DNA TGTGCCAGCAGCTTAGTGGCGGGGGCGGAAGCTTTCTTT.